This T cell receptor (beta chain) was captured by sequencing in a study of blood T cell repertoires in COVID-19. Turning to the study itself: Specimens from acute and convalescent COVID-19 originated in the United States, Italy and Spain. In each case, the material was cDNA or gDNA derived from T cells, B-cell-depleted T cells, or PBMCs.

Original processing notes: Nucleated cell counts were estimated from reference gene primer amplification. Clones were sequenced by immunoSEQ multiplex PCR, and TCRdb holds only the in-frame ones, with some missing. That table gives V, J and clone size, and the DNA gave D and trimming. The sample contains about 110,000 clones, 80% of which appear only once. V was cut by 1 base and J by 5 bases, with 9 bases left in between. The germline V gene encodes CDR1 SGHRS and CDR2 YFSETQ. This CDR3 has 13 amino acids. This receptor was identified in a human donor in a cohort sampled during active or convalescent COVID-19. The genes are TRBV5-1 and TRBJ2-5; D is unclear. The sample comprised peripheral blood. This CDR3 reads CASSLTGVETQYF. CDR3 sequence (DNA): TGCGCCAGCAGCTTGACGGGTGTTGAGACCCAGTACTTC.